Below are 24 T cell receptor beta chains sequenced from a single sample in a study of naive and memory T cell subsets. An equimolar mix of two oligonucleotides served as the beta constant-region primer for TRBC1 and TRBC2. TCRdb re-analysed the UMI-ligation and nested PCR reads in MiXCR, keeping a single row per CDR3 protein. The repertoire includes roughly 140,000 distinct CDR3 sequences, approximately 15% of them detected once, and approximately 0.13% sits in the top ten. The sample taken for sequencing was naive CD4+ T cells from blood. The receptors originated from a human donor in good health.

This clonotype was picked up a small number of times. This chain uses TRBV27 with TRBJ1-1, with TRBD1 identical over 8 bases. The CDR3 has 14 residues. Losses at the gene ends were 8 bases for V and 4 bases for J; bases not matched to a gene: 9. Looked up from germline, CDR1 is MNHEY and CDR2 is SMNVEV (reference sequence). CDR3 region: CASRTSTGVTEAFF. CDR3 coding DNA: TGTGCCAGCCGCACTTCGACAGGGGTCACTGAAGCTTTCTTT.

This clonotype showed up many times. V gene TRBV11-3 combines with J gene TRBJ2-7; D is unresolved. The V gene lost 5 bases and the J gene lost 6 bases, with 11 bases spanning the gap. Germline assignment: CDR1 SGHNT and CDR2 YENEEA. The CDR3 is 12 residues long. CDR3 region: CASSPDSGEQYF. DNA for the CDR3: TGTGCCAGCAGCCCCGACTCCGGCGAGCAGTACTTC.

The V gene is TRBV3-1, the J gene TRBJ1-1, with D possibly TRBD1 on 5 matching bases. CDR1 LGHDT and CDR2 YNNKEL come from the germline V gene (reference sequence). The CDR3 has 12 residues. V was pared by 5 bases and J by 8 bases, with 12 bases between. The CDR3, as DNA: TGTGCCAGCAGCTTCCAAGGGGTGGAAGCTTTCTTT. It translates to CASSFQGVEAFF.

This clonotype was seen a handful of times. V gene TRBV28 combines with J gene TRBJ1-1, with TRBD1 identical over 9 bases. CDR1 MDHEN and CDR2 SYDVKM come from the germline V gene. V was pared by 6 bases and J by 7 bases, with 12 bases of the junction left unmatched. The CDR3 spans 15 residues. The CDR3 sequence: CASRYRDRVLGEAFF. The CDR3 coding sequence is TGTGCCAGCAGGTACCGGGACAGGGTACTAGGTGAAGCTTTCTTT. The full variable domain, its missing parts supplied by reference TRBV28 and TRBJ1-1, is DVKVTQSSRYLVKRTGEKVFLECVQDMDHENMFWYRQDPGLGLRLIYFSYDVKMKEKGDIPEGYSVSREKKERFSLILESASTNQTSMYLCASRYRDRVLGEAFFGQGTRLTVV.

This clonotype was picked up many times. V and J are TRBV29-1 and TRBJ2-3; D uncertain. Trimming stripped 1 base from V and 4 bases from J, with 9 bases between. Germline loops: CDR1 SQVTM, CDR2 ANQGSEA. The CDR3 covers 13 residues. As DNA, the CDR3 is TGCAGCGTTGAAGCGGGTGCAGCAGATACGCAGTATTTT. Translation: CSVEAGAADTQYF.

DNA of the CDR3: TGCAGCGTTGTTTGGGGCAGGGGGAGCACCGGGGAGCTGTTTTTT. It yields the protein CSVVWGRGSTGELFF. The rearrangement links TRBV29-1 to TRBJ2-2; TRBD1 agrees at 7 bases. There are 15 residues in the CDR3. With V trimmed by 4 bases and J by 4 bases, 9 bases remained unmatched. Germline CDR1 is SQVTM and CDR2 is ANQGSEA.

The genes are TRBV3-1 and TRBJ1-5; a weak D match, TRBD1 (5 bases). V gave up 1 base and J gave up 4 bases, with 14 bases separating them. From germline, CDR1 is LGHDT and CDR2 YNNKEL (reference sequence). This CDR3 is built from 16 residues. CDR3 DNA sequence: TGTGCCAGCAGCCAAGGGTTAAGGGGTTTGAATCAGCCCCAGCATTTT. It codes for CASSQGLRGLNQPQHF.

This chain connects TRBV20-1 to TRBJ2-3, with D tentatively TRBD2 (7 bases). This CDR3 comprises 13 residues. Germline V gene sequence: CDR1 DFQATT, CDR2 SNEGSKA (reference sequence). The germline V and J ends were trimmed by 3 bases and 4 bases, with 11 bases remaining between them. CDR3 residues: CSARGGAPDTQYF. In DNA, the CDR3 is TGCAGTGCTAGGGGGGGGGCCCCAGATACGCAGTATTTT.

V is TRBV4-1 and J is TRBJ2-3; TRBD1 matches 7 bases. CDR1 and CDR2 from the germline V gene are MGHRA and YSYEKL. The J segment lost 1 base and the V segment lost 3 bases, leaving 10 bases of the junction unmatched. This CDR3 spans 17 amino acids. The CDR3 loop reads CASSHVGQVRGTDTQYF. In DNA form, the CDR3 reads TGCGCCAGCAGCCACGTCGGACAGGTCAGAGGCACAGATACGCAGTATTTT.

The CDR3 region is CASSQGQDATNEKLFF. CDR3 sequence (DNA): TGTGCCAGCAGCCAGGGACAGGACGCAACTAATGAAAAACTGTTTTTT. The chain combines TRBV5-4 with TRBJ1-4; 8 positions agree with TRBD1. CDR1 and CDR2 from the germline V gene are SGHNT and YYREEE (reference sequence). This CDR3 spans 16 amino acids. The trim removed 4 bases at V and 0 bases at J, leaving 5 bases unmatched.

The chain joins TRBV28 to TRBJ2-3; D not certain. Per germline, CDR1 MDHEN and CDR2 SYDVKM. CDR3 size: 12 residues. Trimming left V 4 bases short and J 4 bases short, with 6 bases between. The CDR3, as DNA: TGTGCCAGCAGTTCTCAGCCAGATACGCAGTATTTT. Encoded protein: CASSSQPDTQYF.

V is TRBV30 and J is TRBJ2-5; possible D gene TRBD2, 5 bases. V gave up 2 bases and J gave up 4 bases, with 11 bases separating them. The CDR3 contains 13 residues. Germline V CDR1 and CDR2: GTSNPN, SVGIG (reference sequence). The DNA of the CDR3 is TGTGCCTGGAGTATCCGGACTCGAGAGACCCAGTACTTC. Its translation is CAWSIRTRETQYF.

This chain joins TRBV20-1 and TRBJ2-3, with TRBD1 as a possible D gene (6 bases). V was trimmed by 6 bases and J by 2 bases, leaving 15 bases between them. The CDR3 totals 14 residues. Germline V gene sequence: CDR1 DFQATT, CDR2 SNEGSKA (reference sequence). The CDR3 bases are TGCAGTGCCCCGGACAGCCAAGCCACAGATACGCAGTATTTT. This gives the protein CSAPDSQATDTQYF.

This clonotype was counted between two and nine times. V and J are TRBV24-1 and TRBJ2-2; TRBD1 agrees at 9 bases. The CDR3 totals 16 residues. Trimming at V came to 1 base and at J to 7 bases, leaving 6 bases not matched to a gene. Germline CDR1 reads KGHDR; CDR2 reads SFDVKD. CDR3 amino acids: CATSDFRGQGVGELFF. The CDR3 nucleotides are TGTGCCACCAGTGATTTTAGGGGACAGGGCGTCGGGGAGCTGTTTTTT.

This clonotype was detected a few times. This chain uses TRBV7-6 with TRBJ2-1, with D possibly matching TRBD2 (6 bases). Germline V gives CDR1 SGHVS, CDR2 FNYEAQ. Trimming pared 4 bases from V and 10 bases from J, leaving 17 bases between. CDR3 size: 14 residues. The CDR3 bases are TGTGCCAGCAGCTCCGTAGCGGCCGGTATGGAGCAGTTCTTC. Translated, it gives CASSSVAAGMEQFF.

This clonotype was detected only a few times. CDR3 in DNA: TGTGCCAGCAGCCCCGTTTACGAGCAGTACTTC. It specifies CASSPVYEQYF. V and J are TRBV11-2 and TRBJ2-7; unclear D gene. This CDR3 contains 11 residues. V gave up 5 bases and J gave up 4 bases, with 6 bases separating them. Germline V gives CDR1 SGHAT, CDR2 FQNNGV.

This clonotype has only a few counts. The chain joins TRBV7-9 to TRBJ2-7; D unclear. The CDR3 runs to 13 residues. V was cut by 3 bases and J by 2 bases, with 8 bases left in between. Looked up from germline, CDR1 is SEHNR and CDR2 is FQNEAQ (reference sequence). In DNA form, the CDR3 reads TGTGCCAGCAGCTTTTGGCAGCCCTACGAGCAGTACTTC. Protein: CASSFWQPYEQYF.

The table lists this clonotype with many counts. This chain connects TRBV27 to TRBJ2-5; D gene unclear. V was trimmed by 0 bases and J by 5 bases, leaving 16 bases between them. This CDR3 region has 16 residues. Germline CDR1 and CDR2: MNHEY and SMNVEV (reference sequence). The chain's CDR3 is CASSLSKLGLAETQYF. CDR3 DNA sequence: TGTGCCAGCAGTTTATCGAAGCTGGGTCTGGCTGAGACCCAGTACTTC.

In this sample, this clonotype turned up many times. Here the CDR3 DNA reads TGTGCCAGCAGCCAAGCGACTAGTAGGGATACGCAGTATTTT. Translation gives CASSQATSRDTQYF. The chain combines TRBV7-9 with TRBJ2-3; weak D call: TRBD2 (6 bases). With 5 bases removed from V and 6 bases from J, the gap between germline ends came to 15 bases. This CDR3 comprises 14 residues. Germline CDR1 SEHNR, CDR2 FQNEAQ (reference sequence).

The rearrangement links TRBV7-2 to TRBJ1-5; perhaps TRBD1 as D (6 bases). The CDR3 extends over 14 amino acids. Germline lookup yields CDR1 SGHTA and CDR2 FQGNSA. V was trimmed by 1 base and J by 3 bases, leaving 7 bases between them. In DNA, the CDR3 is TGTGCCAGCAGCTTAGGGACAGTCAATCAGCCCCAGCATTTT. This codes for CASSLGTVNQPQHF.

The chain recombines TRBV12-3 or TRBV12-4 with TRBJ1-1, with 7 nucleotides matching TRBD1. The CDR3 totals 15 residues. The trim removed 6 bases at V and 1 base at J, leaving 8 bases unmatched. CDR3 in amino acids: CASSSKTGRNTEAFF. The CDR3 DNA follows: TGTGCCAGCAGCTCGAAGACAGGGCGGAACACTGAAGCTTTCTTT.

This chain joins TRBV18 and TRBJ1-2; 7 positions agree with TRBD1. V lost 2 bases to trimming and J lost 4 bases; unmatched junction nucleotides: 4. Germline CDR1 KGHSH, CDR2 LQKENI. CDR3 length: 14 residues. CDR3 sequence (DNA): TGTGCCAGCTCACCAGGGACAGATGGCTATGGCTACACCTTC. Its translation: CASSPGTDGYGYTF.

The chain couples TRBV11-2 to TRBJ1-2, with unresolved D. CDR1 SGHAT and CDR2 FQNNGV come from the germline V gene. V was pared by 7 bases and J by 0 bases, with 12 bases between. This CDR3 region has 14 residues. The CDR3 DNA reads TGTGCCAGCACCCCGCAGCAAACTAACTATGGCTACACCTTC. Encoded protein: CASTPQQTNYGYTF.

This clonotype appeared a few times. This chain uses TRBV28 with TRBJ1-2; D possibly corresponds to TRBD1 (5 bases). This CDR3 region has 11 residues. Trimming shortened V by 11 bases and J by 5 bases, and 12 bases separated the two germline ends. CDR1 is MDHEN and CDR2 is SYDVKM in the germline V gene. The DNA for the CDR3 is TGTGCCGTCAGGGTGCAATATGGCTACACCTTC. It is translated as CAVRVQYGYTF.